This TCR beta chain is from a study of OX40 agonist ivuxolimab in advanced cancers. Profiled with immunoSEQ multiplex PCR; TCRdb holds only in-frame clones, not every one. The sample gives some 80,000 clones, around 80% of which show up once; approximately 0.44% is in the top ten. Germline assignment: CDR1 MGHDK and CDR2 SYGVNS. With 8 bases clipped from V and 7 bases from J, the junction kept 10 bases outside the gene matches. The length of the CDR3 is 13 residues. Study-level points and caveats: Not determined was the antigen specificity of the expanded peripheral T cells. Certain nonresponders likewise exhibited a low normalized T-cell clonal expansion.

On this clone: Its target is not known.

This clonotype was sampled from an adult with an advanced solid tumor such as melanoma, head and neck, liver or kidney cancer. The specimen comprised CD4+ or CD8+ T cells sorted from blood, sampled in a trial of the OX40 agonist ivuxolimab. The chain joins TRBV25-1 to TRBJ1-2; 7 nucleotides line up with TRBD1. This CDR3 reads CASGRGGGTGYTF. The CDR3 nucleotides are TGTGCCAGCGGGAGGGGAGGGGGCACTGGCTACACCTTC.